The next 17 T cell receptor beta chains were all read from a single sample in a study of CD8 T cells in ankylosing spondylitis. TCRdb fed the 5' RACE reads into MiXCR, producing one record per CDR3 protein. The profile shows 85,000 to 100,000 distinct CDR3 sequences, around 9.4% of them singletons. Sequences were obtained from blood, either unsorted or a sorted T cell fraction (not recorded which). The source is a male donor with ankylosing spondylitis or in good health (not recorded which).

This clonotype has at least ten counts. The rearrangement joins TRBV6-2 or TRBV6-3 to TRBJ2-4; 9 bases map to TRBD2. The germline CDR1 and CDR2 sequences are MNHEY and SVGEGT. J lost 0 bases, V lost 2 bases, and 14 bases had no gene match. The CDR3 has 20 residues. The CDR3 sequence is CASSYPRGSGGTLAKNIQYF. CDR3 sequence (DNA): TGTGCCAGCAGTTACCCCCGAGGGAGCGGGGGGACCTTAGCCAAAAACATTCAGTACTTC.

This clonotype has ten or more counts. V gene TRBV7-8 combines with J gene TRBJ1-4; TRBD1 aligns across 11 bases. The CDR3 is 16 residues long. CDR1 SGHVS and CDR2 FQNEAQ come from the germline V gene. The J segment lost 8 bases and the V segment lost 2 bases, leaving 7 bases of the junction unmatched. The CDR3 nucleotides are TGTGCCAGCAGCTTAAGGACAGGGGGCGCTTCCGAAAAACTGTTTTTT. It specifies CASSLRTGGASEKLFF. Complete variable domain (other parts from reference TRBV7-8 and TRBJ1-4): GAGVSQSPRYKVAKRGQDVALRCDPISGHVSLFWYQQALGQGPEFLTYFQNEAQLDKSGLPSDRFFAERPEGSVSTLKIQRTQQEDSAVYLCASSLRTGGASEKLFFGSGTQLSVL.

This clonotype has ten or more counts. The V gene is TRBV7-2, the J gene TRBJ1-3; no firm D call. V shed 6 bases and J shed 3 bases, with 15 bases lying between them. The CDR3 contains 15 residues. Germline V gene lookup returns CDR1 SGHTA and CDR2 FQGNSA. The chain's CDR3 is CASRRDGFGGNTIYF. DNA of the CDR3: TGTGCCAGCAGACGAGACGGGTTTGGTGGAAACACCATATATTTT.

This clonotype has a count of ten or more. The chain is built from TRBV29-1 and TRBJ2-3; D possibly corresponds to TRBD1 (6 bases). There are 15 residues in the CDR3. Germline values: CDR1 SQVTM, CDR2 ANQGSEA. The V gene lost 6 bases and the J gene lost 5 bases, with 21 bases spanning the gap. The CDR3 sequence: CSVKGTQRGGDTQYF. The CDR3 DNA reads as TGCAGCGTCAAAGGGACGCAACGAGGGGGAGATACGCAGTATTTT.

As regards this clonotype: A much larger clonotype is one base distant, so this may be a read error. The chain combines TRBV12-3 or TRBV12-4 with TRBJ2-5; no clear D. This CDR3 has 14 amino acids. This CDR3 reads CANSLVGYQETQYF. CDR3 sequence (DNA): TGTGCCAACAGTTTAGTAGGATATCAAGAGACCCAGTACTTC.

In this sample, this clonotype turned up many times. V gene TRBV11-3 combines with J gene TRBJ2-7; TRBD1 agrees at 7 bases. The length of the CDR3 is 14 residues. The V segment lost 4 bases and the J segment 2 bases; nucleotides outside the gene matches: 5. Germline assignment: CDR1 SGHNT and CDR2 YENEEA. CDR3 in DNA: TGTGCCAGCAGCTCGGACAGGCGAGCCTACGAGCAGTACTTC. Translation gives CASSSDRRAYEQYF.

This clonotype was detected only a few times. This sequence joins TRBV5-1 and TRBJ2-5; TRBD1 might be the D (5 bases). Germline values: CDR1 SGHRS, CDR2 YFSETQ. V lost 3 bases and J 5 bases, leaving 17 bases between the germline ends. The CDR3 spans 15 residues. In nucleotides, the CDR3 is TGCGCCAGCAGCTGGGCGGCCAGGGCCGTGGAGACCCAGTACTTC. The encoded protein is CASSWAARAVETQYF.

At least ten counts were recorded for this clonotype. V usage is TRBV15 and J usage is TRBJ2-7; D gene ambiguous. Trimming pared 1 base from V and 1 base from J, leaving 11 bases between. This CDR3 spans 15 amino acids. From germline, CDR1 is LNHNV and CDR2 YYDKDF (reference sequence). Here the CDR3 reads CATSRARLRSYEQYF. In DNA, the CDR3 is TGTGCCACCAGCAGAGCCCGTCTCCGATCCTACGAGCAGTACTTC.

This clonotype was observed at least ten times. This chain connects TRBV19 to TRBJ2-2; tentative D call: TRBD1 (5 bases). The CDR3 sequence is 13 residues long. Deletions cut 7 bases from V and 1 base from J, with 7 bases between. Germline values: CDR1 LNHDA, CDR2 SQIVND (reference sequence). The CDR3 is CASNQGNTGELFF. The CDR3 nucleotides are TGTGCCAGTAACCAGGGGAACACCGGGGAGCTGTTTTTT.

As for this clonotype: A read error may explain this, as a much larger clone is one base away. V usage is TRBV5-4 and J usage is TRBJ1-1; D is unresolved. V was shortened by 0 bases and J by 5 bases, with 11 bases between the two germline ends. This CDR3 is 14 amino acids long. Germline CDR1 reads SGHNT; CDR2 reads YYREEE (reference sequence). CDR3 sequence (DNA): TGTGCCAGCAGCTTGGTCGGGTCTGGGACTGAAGCTTTCTTT. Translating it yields CASSLVGSGTEAFF. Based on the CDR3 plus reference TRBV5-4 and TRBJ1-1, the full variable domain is ETGVTQSPTHLIKTRGQQVTLRCSSQSGHNTVSWYQQALGQGPQFIFQYYREEENGRGNFPPRFSGLQFPNYSSELNVNALELDDSALYLCASSLVGSGTEAFFGQGTRLTVV.

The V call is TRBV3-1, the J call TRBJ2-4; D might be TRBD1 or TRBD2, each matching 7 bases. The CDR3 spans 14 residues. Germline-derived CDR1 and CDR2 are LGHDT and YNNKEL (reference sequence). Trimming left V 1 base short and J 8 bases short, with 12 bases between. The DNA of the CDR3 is TGTGCCAGCAGCCAAGGTCCAGGGGGGGACATTCAGTACTTC. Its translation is CASSQGPGGDIQYF.

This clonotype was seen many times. CDR3 sequence (DNA): TGTGCCAGCAGCTTGGATGGACAGGGGGGTGGCTACACCTTC. It yields the protein CASSLDGQGGGYTF. The V and J genes are TRBV5-4 and TRBJ1-2; 10 bases agree with TRBD1. The germline V gene encodes CDR1 SGHNT and CDR2 YYREEE (reference sequence). CDR3 length equals 14 residues. V was clipped by 0 bases and J by 7 bases; unmatched bases: 3.

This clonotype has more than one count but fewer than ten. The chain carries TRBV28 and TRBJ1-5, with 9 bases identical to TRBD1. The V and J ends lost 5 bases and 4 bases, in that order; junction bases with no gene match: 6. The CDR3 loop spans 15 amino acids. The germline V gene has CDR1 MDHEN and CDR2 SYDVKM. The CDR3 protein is CASSRTGADNQPQHF. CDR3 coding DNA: TGTGCCAGCAGTAGGACAGGGGCCGATAATCAGCCCCAGCATTTT.

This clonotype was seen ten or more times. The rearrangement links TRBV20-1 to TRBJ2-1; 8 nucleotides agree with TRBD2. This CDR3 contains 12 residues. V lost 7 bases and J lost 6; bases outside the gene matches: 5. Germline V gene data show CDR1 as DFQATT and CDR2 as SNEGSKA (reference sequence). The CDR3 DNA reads TGCAGTGTCGGCGGGGGGCCCAATGAGCAGTTCTTC. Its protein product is CSVGGGPNEQFF.

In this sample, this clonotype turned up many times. DNA of the CDR3: TGTGCCAGCAGTCCAGGACGGAAGAATGAAAAACTGTTTTTT. Amino acids: CASSPGRKNEKLFF. V is TRBV12-3 or TRBV12-4 and J is TRBJ1-4; D gene uncertain. The CDR3 consists of 14 residues. The V end lost 5 bases, the J end lost 5 bases, and 12 bases lay between the germline ends.

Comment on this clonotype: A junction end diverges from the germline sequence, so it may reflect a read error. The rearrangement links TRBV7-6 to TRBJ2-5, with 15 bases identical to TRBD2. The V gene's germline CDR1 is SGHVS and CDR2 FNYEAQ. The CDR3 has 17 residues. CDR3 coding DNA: TGTGCCGGCAGCTGGGGACTAGCGGGGGGTGAAGGAGAGACCCAGTACTTC. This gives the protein CAGSWGLAGGEGETQYF.

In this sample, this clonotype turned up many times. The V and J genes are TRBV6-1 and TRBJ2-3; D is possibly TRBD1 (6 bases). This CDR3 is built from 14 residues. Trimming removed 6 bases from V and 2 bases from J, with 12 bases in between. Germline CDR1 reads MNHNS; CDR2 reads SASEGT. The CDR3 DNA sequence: TGTGCCAGCAGCACCGTGGGGGCCACAGATACGCAGTATTTT. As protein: CASSTVGATDTQYF.